A single sample is the source of the 12 T cell receptor beta chains below, sequenced in a study of shared clonotypes between healthy human individuals. The protocol was immunoSEQ multiplex PCR, while the TCRdb copy is restricted to in-frame clones and leaves out a portion. The sample consists of under 1,900,000 clones, less than 99% of them appearing once. The sample consisted of naive CD4+ T cells sorted from blood. Stated subset: CD45RA+ positively selected. The receptors come from a man aged 25-40 years in good health.

The chain combines TRBV7-2 with TRBJ2-5; D is uncertain. CDR3 length equals 17 residues. V gave up 6 bases and J gave up 4 bases, with 24 bases separating them. CDR1 is SGHTA, CDR2 FQGNSA, per germline. CDR3 residues: CASRPRASVVPPETQYF. The CDR3 region has the DNA TGTGCCAGCAGACCCAGAGCGAGTGTCGTCCCCCCAGAGACCCAGTACTTC. Complete variable domain (other parts from reference TRBV7-2 and TRBJ2-5): GAGVSQSPSNKVTEKGKDVELRCDPISGHTALYWYRQSLGQGLEFLIYFQGNSAPDKSGLPSDRFSAERTGGSVSTLTIQRTQQEDSAVYLCASRPRASVVPPETQYFGPGTRLLVL.

This sequence joins TRBV19 and TRBJ2-1; 10 bases line up with TRBD2. The germline V gene has CDR1 LNHDA and CDR2 SQIVND (reference sequence). After removal of 7 bases from V and 9 bases from J, the junction contained 15 bases not matched to a gene. This CDR3 has 16 residues. The CDR3 spells CASNPTRASGSVEQFF. The CDR3 bases are TGTGCCAGTAACCCTACGCGGGCTAGCGGGAGCGTTGAGCAGTTCTTC.

On this clone: Additional DNA sequences in this sample encode the identical CDR3. This chain links TRBV5-6 with TRBJ1-1, with D unclear. The CDR3 covers 11 residues. The germline V gene has CDR1 SGHDT and CDR2 YYEEEE. Trimming pared 2 bases from V and 2 bases from J, leaving 1 base between. CDR3: CASSLNTEAFF. The CDR3 DNA sequence: TGTGCCAGCAGCTTAAACACTGAAGCTTTCTTT.

On this clone itself: The same CDR3 is also encoded by other DNA sequences in this sample. This chain connects TRBV18 to TRBJ2-2, with D unresolved. The CDR3 spans 14 residues. Germline V gives CDR1 KGHSH, CDR2 LQKENI. V lost 1 base and J lost 1, with 4 bases in between. The CDR3 here is CASSPRQNTGELFF. The CDR3 nucleotides read TGTGCCAGCTCACCACGGCAGAACACCGGGGAGCTGTTTTTT.

CDR3 residues: CASSLVRGRLNTGELFF. In nucleotides, the CDR3 is TGTGCCAGCAGCTTGGTCCGGGGGCGACTCAACACCGGGGAGCTGTTTTTT. The chain is built from TRBV11-2 and TRBJ2-2; perhaps D is TRBD1 or TRBD2 (6 bases each). V gave up 3 bases and J gave up 2 bases, with 16 bases separating them. Germline values: CDR1 SGHAT, CDR2 FQNNGV. CDR3 length equals 17 residues.

V and J are TRBV29-1 and TRBJ2-7; TRBD1 or TRBD2 may be the D gene (5 bases each). CDR1 is SQVTM, CDR2 ANQGSEA, per germline. V was trimmed by 7 bases and J by 0 bases, leaving 13 bases between them. CDR3 length: 13 residues. The CDR3 sequence: CSAGTLSSYEQYF. In nucleotides, the CDR3 is TGCAGCGCCGGGACGTTGAGCTCCTACGAGCAGTACTTC.

The rearrangement uses TRBV5-1 and TRBJ1-5; D may be TRBD1 (6 bases). Trimming pared 0 bases from V and 4 bases from J, leaving 11 bases between. The CDR3 consists of 15 residues. Per germline, CDR1 SGHRS and CDR2 YFSETQ. The CDR3 DNA reads TGCGCCAGCAGCTTGGGGGGGGCCAGGAATCAGCCCCAGCATTTT. It encodes CASSLGGARNQPQHF.

This chain joins TRBV28 and TRBJ1-2; no firm D call. V was cut by 6 bases and J by 1 base, with 9 bases left in between. This CDR3 has 13 residues. Germline CDR1 is MDHEN and CDR2 is SYDVKM. Here the CDR3 reads CASRSGSNYGYTF. CDR3 sequence (DNA): TGTGCCAGCAGGTCTGGCAGTAACTATGGCTACACCTTC.

This sequence joins TRBV5-8 and TRBJ2-1, with TRBD1 as a possible D gene (5 bases). Trimming pared 5 bases from V and 5 bases from J, leaving 14 bases between. The CDR3 has 14 residues. CDR1 and CDR2 from the germline V gene are SGHTS and YDEGEE. This CDR3 is CASSSWGRDNEQFF. In DNA form, the CDR3 reads TGTGCCAGCAGTTCCTGGGGCAGAGACAATGAGCAGTTCTTC.

The rearrangement links TRBV7-8 to TRBJ1-5; D might be TRBD1 (5 bases). Germline V gives CDR1 SGHVS, CDR2 FQNEAQ. This CDR3 comprises 16 residues. V was shortened by 5 bases and J by 3 bases, with 17 bases between the two germline ends. This CDR3 is CASSPDRGGNNQPQHF. CDR3 bases: TGTGCCAGCAGCCCAGACCGGGGGGGGAACAATCAGCCCCAGCATTTT.

This chain connects TRBV5-4 to TRBJ2-3; 8 bases map to TRBD2. V shed 2 bases, J shed 4 bases, and the junction held 6 bases outside the gene matches. This CDR3 has 15 residues. CDR1 and CDR2 (germline): SGHNT, YYREEE (reference sequence). The CDR3 DNA reads as TGTGCCAGCAGCTTAAGCGGGAGAAGACCAGATACGCAGTATTTT. Protein sequence: CASSLSGRRPDTQYF.

This chain joins TRBV11-2 and TRBJ2-7; 10 bases agree with TRBD2. The CDR3 has 13 residues. Germline CDR1 and CDR2: SGHAT and FQNNGV. V lost 6 bases to trimming and J lost 6 bases; unmatched junction nucleotides: 5. CDR3 DNA: TGTGCCAGCAGTATCCTAGCGGGAGTCGAGCAGTACTTC. Residues: CASSILAGVEQYF.